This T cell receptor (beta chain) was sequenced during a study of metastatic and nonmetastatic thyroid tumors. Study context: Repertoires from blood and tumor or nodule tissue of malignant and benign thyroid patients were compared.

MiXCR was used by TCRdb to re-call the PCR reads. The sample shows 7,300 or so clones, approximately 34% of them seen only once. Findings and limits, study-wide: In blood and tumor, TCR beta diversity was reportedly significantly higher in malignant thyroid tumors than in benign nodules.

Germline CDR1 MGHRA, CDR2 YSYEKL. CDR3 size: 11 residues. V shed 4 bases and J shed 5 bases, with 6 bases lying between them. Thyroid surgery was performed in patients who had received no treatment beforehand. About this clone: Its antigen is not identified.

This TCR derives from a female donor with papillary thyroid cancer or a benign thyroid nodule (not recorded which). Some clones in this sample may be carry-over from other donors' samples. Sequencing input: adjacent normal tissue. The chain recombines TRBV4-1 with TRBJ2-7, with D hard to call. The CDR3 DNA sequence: TGCGCCAGCAGCCGCCGGGACGAGCAGTACTTC. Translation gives CASSRRDEQYF.